This T cell receptor beta chain comes out of a study of T cell repertoires in cytomegalovirus infection. TCRdb independently ran MiXCR on the reads; one entry per CDR3 protein. Of around 280,000 distinct CDR3 sequences listed, roughly a tenth are singletons. This CDR3 region has 15 residues. CDR1 and CDR2 (germline): MNHEY, SVGEGT. V was pared by 0 bases and J by 5 bases, with 13 bases between. This clonotype has ten or more counts. The chain couples TRBV6-2 or TRBV6-3 to TRBJ2-5; D possibly corresponds to TRBD2 (6 bases). The receptor was derived from a human donor in good health (CMV status not recorded). Some clones in this sample may be carry-over from other donors' samples. Sequencing was carried out using PBMCs. CDR3 sequence: CASSYSGGVSETQYF. The CDR3 DNA sequence: TGTGCCAGCAGTTACTCCGGCGGGGTTTCGGAGACCCAGTACTTC.